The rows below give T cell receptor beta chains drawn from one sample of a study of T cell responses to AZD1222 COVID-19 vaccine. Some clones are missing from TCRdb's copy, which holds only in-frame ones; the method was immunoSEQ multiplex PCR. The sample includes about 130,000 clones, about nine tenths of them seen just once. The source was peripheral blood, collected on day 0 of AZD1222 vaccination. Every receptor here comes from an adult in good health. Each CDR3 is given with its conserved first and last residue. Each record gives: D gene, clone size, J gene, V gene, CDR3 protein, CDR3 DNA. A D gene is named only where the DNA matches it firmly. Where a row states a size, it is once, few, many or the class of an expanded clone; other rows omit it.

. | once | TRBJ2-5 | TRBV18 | CASSETRGGQETQYF | TGTGCCAGCTCGGAAACCAGGGGAGGGCAAGAGACCCAGTACTTC
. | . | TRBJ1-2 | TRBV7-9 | CASSPPIKGGYTF | TGTGCCAGCAGCCCCCCGATTAAAGGGGGCTACACCTTC
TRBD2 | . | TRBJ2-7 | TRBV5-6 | CASSLDGGGAYEQYF | TGTGCCAGCAGCTTGGATGGCGGGGGGGCGTACGAGCAGTACTTC
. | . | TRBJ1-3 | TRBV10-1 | CASSESGSGNTIYF | TGCGCCAGCAGTGAGTCAGGGTCTGGAAACACCATATATTTT
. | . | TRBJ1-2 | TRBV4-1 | CASSQDPGSYGYTF | TGCGCCAGCAGCCAAGATCCGGGTAGCTATGGCTACACCTTC
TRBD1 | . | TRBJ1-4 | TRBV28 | CASSLNGQGAEKLFF | TGTGCCAGCAGTTTAAATGGGCAGGGGGCGGAAAAACTGTTTTTT
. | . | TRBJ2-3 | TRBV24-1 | CATGSDLGTDTQYF | TGTGCCACTGGGTCGGACCTCGGCACAGATACGCAGTATTTT
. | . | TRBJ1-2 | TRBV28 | CASSLQTNYGYTF | TGTGCCAGCAGTTTACAGACCAACTATGGCTACACCTTC
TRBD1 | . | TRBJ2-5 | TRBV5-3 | CARSPGQVYQETQYF | TGTGCCAGAAGCCCGGGACAGGTGTACCAAGAGACCCAGTACTTC
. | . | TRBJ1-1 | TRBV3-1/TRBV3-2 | CASSQDSRKFTEAFF | TGTGCCAGCAGCCAAGATAGCAGGAAATTCACTGAAGCTTTCTTT
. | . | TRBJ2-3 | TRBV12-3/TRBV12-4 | CASITDATDTQYF | TGTGCCAGCATCACCGACGCCACAGATACGCAGTATTTT
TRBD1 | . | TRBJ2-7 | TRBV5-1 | CASSLGQGIDEQYF | TGCGCCAGCAGCTTAGGACAGGGTATCGACGAGCAGTACTTC
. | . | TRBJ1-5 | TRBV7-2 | CASSQGASLVQPQHF | TGTGCCAGCAGCCAGGGCGCAAGTTTGGTTCAGCCCCAGCATTTT
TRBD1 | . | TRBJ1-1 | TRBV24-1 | CATRGQGGTEAFF | TGTGCCACCAGAGGACAGGGGGGGACTGAAGCTTTCTTT
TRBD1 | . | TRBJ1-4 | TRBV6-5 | CASRGQPGEKLFF | TGTGCCAGCAGGGGACAGCCAGGAGAAAAACTGTTTTTT
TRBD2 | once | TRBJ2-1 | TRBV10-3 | CAISGIPTSGGRGNEQFF | TGTGCCATCAGTGGTATTCCGACTAGCGGGGGGAGGGGCAATGAGCAGTTCTTC
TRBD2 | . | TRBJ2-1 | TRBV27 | CASSPHPGLAGEQFF | TGTGCCAGCAGCCCGCACCCGGGACTAGCGGGCGAGCAGTTCTTC
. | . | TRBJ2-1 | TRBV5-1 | CASSFDSYNEQFF | TGCGCCAGCAGCTTCGATTCCTACAATGAGCAGTTCTTC
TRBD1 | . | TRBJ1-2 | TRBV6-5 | CASSSGQDVGGYTF | TGTGCCAGCAGTTCGGGACAGGACGTAGGTGGCTACACCTTC
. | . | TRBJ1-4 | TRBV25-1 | CASSNRVLTNEKLFF | TGTGCCAGCAGCAACAGGGTTTTAACTAATGAAAAACTGTTTTTT
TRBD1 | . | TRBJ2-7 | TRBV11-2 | CASSYETGAPYEQYF | TGTGCCAGCAGCTACGAGACAGGGGCCCCATACGAGCAGTACTTC
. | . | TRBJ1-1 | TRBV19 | CASSIPAGGGNTEAFF | TGTGCCAGTAGTATTCCCGCGGGAGGGGGGAACACTGAAGCTTTCTTT
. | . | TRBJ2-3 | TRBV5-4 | CASSLGGLTDTQYF | TGTGCCAGCAGCTTGGGCGGGCTCACAGATACGCAGTATTTT
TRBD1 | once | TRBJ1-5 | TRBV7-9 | CASSSTGDNQPQHF | TGTGCCAGCAGCTCGACAGGGGACAATCAGCCCCAGCATTTT
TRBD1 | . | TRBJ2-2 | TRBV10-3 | CATRAQGAGELFF | TGTGCCACCCGAGCACAGGGGGCCGGGGAGCTGTTTTTT
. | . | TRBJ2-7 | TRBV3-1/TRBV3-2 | CASSQDLVRNYEQYF | TGTGCCAGCAGCCAAGATCTTGTTCGCAACTACGAGCAGTACTTC
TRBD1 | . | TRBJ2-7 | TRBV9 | CASSPSDRAHEQYF | TGTGCCAGCAGCCCCTCGGACAGGGCCCACGAGCAGTACTTC
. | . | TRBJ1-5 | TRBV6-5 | CASSYSSPSNQPQHF | TGTGCCAGCAGTTACTCTAGTCCCAGCAATCAGCCCCAGCATTTT
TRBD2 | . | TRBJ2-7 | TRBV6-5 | CASRKLAGANYEQYF | TGTGCCAGCAGGAAATTAGCGGGGGCCAACTACGAGCAGTACTTC
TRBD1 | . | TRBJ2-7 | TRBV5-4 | CASTVGQDKYEQYF | TGTGCCAGCACCGTGGGACAGGACAAGTACGAGCAGTACTTC
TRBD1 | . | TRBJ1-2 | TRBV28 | CASSPGDRGGGYTF | TGTGCCAGCAGTCCTGGGGACAGGGGAGGTGGCTACACCTTC
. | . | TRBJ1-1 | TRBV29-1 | CSVLTANTEAFF | TGCAGCGTCTTAACAGCGAACACTGAAGCTTTCTTT
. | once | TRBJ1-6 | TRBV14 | CASSRGPTGTLSPLHF | TGTGCCAGCAGCCGCGGACCTACAGGGACGCTTTCACCCCTCCACTTT
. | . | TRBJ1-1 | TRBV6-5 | CASGRGRTEAFF | TGTGCCAGCGGGCGTGGTCGGACTGAAGCTTTCTTT
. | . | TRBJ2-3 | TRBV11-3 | CASSYRGTDTQYF | TGTGCCAGCAGCTATAGGGGCACAGATACGCAGTATTTT
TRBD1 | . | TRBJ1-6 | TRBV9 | CASSVGQGANNSPLHF | TGTGCCAGCAGCGTCGGACAGGGGGCAAATAATTCACCCCTCCACTTT
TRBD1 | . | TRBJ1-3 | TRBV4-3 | CASSQEQGEQGNTIYF | TGCGCCAGCAGCCAAGAACAGGGGGAGCAGGGAAACACCATATATTTT
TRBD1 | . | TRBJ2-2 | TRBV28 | CASSYPDRGALFF | TGTGCCAGCAGTTACCCGGACAGGGGGGCGCTGTTTTTT
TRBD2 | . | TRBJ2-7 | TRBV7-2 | CASSLVPAGESYEQYF | TGTGCCAGCAGCTTAGTCCCAGCGGGGGAGTCATACGAGCAGTACTTC
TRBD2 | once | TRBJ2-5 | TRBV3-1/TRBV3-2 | CASSPLAGAGETQYF | TGTGCCAGCAGCCCACTAGCGGGGGCGGGAGAGACCCAGTACTTC
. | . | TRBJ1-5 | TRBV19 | CASRTNAWEPQHF | TGTGCCAGTAGGACGAACGCCTGGGAGCCCCAGCATTTT
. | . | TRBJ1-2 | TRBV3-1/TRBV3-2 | CASSQGPGGYGYTF | TGTGCCAGCAGCCAAGGTCCGGGAGGATATGGCTACACCTTC
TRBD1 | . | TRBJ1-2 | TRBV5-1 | CASSYSGTGNYGYTF | TGCGCCAGCAGTTACTCCGGGACAGGGAACTATGGCTACACCTTC
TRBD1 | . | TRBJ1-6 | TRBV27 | CATRDRETRKPLHF | TGTGCCACCCGGGACAGAGAGACTCGTAAGCCCCTCCACTTT
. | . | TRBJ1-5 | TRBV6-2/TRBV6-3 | CASSTQGTRNQPQHF | TGTGCCAGCAGTACACAGGGTACTCGGAATCAGCCCCAGCATTTT
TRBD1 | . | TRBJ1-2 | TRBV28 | CASSLGQGSYGYTF | TGTGCCAGCAGTTTGGGACAGGGGTCCTATGGCTACACCTTC
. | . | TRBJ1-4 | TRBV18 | CASSDGGDEKLFF | TGTGCCAGCTCGGACGGGGGGGATGAAAAACTGTTTTTT
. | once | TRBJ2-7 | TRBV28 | CASSLSGTYEQYF | TGTGCCAGCAGTTTATCAGGTACCTACGAGCAGTACTTC